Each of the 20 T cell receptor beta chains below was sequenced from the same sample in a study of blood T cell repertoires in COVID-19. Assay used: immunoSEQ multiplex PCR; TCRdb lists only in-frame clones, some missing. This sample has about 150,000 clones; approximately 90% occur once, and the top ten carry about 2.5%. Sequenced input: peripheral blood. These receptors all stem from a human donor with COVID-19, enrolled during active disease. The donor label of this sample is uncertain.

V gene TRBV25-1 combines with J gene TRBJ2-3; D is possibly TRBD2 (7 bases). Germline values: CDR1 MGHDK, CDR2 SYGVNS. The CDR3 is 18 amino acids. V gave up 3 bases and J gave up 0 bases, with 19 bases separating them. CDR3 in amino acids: CASSEGYHGGPSTDTQYF. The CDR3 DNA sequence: TGTGCCAGCAGTGAGGGTTACCACGGGGGGCCGAGCACAGATACGCAGTATTTT. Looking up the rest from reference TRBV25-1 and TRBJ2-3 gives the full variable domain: EADIYQTPRYLVIGTGKKITLECSQTMGHDKMYWYQQDPGMELHLIHYSYGVNSTEKGDLSSESTVSRIRTEHFPLTLESARPSHTSQYLCASSEGYHGGPSTDTQYFGPGTRLTVL.

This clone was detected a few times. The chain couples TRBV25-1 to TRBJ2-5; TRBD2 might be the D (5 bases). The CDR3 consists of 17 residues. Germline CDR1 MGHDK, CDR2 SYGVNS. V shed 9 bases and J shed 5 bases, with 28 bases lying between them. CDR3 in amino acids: CASRVVGEDGLGETQYF. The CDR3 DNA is TGTGCCAGTAGGGTAGTGGGAGAGGACGGACTGGGGGAGACCCAGTACTTC.

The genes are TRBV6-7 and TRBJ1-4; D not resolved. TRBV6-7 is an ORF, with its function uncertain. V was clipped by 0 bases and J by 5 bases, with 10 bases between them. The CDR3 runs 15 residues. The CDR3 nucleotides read TGTGCCAGCAGTTACTCGGGGAGGCGAAATGAAAAACTGTTTTTT. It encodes CASSYSGRRNEKLFF.

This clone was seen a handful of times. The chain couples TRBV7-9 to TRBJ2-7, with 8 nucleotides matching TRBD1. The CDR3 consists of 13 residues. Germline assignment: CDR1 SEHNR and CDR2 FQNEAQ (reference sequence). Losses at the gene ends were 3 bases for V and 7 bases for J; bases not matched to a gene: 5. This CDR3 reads CASSFSGGEEQYF. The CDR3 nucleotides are TGTGCCAGCAGCTTCTCAGGGGGCGAGGAGCAGTACTTC.

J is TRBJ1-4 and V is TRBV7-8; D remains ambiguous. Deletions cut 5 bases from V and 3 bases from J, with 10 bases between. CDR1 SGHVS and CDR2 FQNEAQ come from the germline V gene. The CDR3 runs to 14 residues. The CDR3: CASSITSSNEKLFF. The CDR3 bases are TGTGCCAGCAGCATAACAAGTTCTAATGAAAAACTGTTTTTT.

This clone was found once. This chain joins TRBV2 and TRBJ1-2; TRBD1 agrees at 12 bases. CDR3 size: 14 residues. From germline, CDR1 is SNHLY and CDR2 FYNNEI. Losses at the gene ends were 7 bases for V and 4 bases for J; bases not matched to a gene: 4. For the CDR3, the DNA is TGTGCCAGCACGGGACAGGGGGCGACCTATGGCTACACCTTC. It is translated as CASTGQGATYGYTF.

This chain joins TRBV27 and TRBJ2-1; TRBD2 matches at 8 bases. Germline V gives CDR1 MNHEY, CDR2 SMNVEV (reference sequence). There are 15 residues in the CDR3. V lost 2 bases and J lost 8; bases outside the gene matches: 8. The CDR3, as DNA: TGTGCCAGCAGTTTACGGGGGGGCCCTACGGATGAGCAGTTCTTC. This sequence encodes CASSLRGGPTDEQFF.

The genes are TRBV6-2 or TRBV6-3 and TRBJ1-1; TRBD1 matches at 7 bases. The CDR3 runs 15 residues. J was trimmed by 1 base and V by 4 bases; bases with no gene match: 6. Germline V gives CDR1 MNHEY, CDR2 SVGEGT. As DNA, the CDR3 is TGTGCCAGCAGTTTACAGGGGAATGCGAACACTGAAGCTTTCTTT. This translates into CASSLQGNANTEAFF.

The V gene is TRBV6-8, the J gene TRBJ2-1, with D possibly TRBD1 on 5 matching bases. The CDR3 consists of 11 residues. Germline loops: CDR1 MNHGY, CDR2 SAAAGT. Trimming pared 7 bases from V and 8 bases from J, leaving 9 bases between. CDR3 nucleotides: TGTGCCAGCATGTCCAGGGATGAGCAGTTCTTC. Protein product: CASMSRDEQFF.

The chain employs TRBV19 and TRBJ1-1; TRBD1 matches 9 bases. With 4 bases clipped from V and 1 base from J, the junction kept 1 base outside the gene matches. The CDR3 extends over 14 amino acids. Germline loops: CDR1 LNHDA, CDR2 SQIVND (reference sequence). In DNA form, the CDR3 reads TGTGCCAGTAGTAGGGACAGGGAGAACACTGAAGCTTTCTTT. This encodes CASSRDRENTEAFF.

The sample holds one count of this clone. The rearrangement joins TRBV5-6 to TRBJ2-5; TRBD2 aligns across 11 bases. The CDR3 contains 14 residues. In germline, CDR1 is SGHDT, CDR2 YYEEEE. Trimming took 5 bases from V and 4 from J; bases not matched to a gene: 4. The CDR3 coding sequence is TGTGCCAGCAGGAGACTAGCGGGATTAGAGACCCAGTACTTC. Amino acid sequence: CASRRLAGLETQYF.

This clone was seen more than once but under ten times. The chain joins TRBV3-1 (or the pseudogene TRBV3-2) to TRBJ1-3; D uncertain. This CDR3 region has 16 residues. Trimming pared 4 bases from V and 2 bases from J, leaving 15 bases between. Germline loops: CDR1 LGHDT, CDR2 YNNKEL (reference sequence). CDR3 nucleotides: TGTGCCAGCAGCCCCCACGGGGATGAGGCTGGAAACACCATATATTTT. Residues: CASSPHGDEAGNTIYF.

The CDR3 coding sequence is TGTGCCAGCAGTTACGTCAGGAATCAGCCCCAGCATTTT. It is translated as CASSYVRNQPQHF. This chain connects TRBV6-6 to TRBJ1-5; D is unresolved. Deletions cut 2 bases from V and 4 bases from J, with 6 bases between. The CDR3 has 13 amino acids. Germline V gene lookup returns CDR1 MNHNY and CDR2 SVGAGI (reference sequence).

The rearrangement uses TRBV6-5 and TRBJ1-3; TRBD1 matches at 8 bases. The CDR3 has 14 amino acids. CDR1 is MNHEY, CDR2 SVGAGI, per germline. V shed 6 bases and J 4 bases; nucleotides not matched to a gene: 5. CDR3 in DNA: TGTGCCAGCAGAAAAGGGGACAGGGGAAACACCATATATTTT. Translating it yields CASRKGDRGNTIYF.

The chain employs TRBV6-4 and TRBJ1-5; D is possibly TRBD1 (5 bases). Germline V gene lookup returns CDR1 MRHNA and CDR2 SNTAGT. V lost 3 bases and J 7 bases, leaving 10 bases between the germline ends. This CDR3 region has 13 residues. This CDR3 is CASSEGAGQPQHF. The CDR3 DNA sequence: TGTGCCAGCAGTGAAGGGGCCGGGCAGCCCCAGCATTTT.

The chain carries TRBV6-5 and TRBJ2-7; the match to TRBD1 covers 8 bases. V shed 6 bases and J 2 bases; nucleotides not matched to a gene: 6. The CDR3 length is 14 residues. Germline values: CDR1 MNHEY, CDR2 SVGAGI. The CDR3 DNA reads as TGTGCCAGCAGGCCGGGACAGGAGCCCTACGAGCAGTACTTC. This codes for CASRPGQEPYEQYF.

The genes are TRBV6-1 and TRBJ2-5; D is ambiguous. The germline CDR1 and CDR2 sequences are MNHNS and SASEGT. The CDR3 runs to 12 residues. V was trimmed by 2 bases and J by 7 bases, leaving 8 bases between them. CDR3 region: CASSELAGTQYF. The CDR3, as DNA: TGTGCCAGCAGTGAATTAGCTGGGACCCAGTACTTC.

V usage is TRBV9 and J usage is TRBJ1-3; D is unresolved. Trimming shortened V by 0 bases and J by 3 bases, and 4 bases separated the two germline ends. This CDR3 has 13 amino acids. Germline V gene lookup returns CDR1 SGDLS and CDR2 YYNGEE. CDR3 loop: CASSVGSGNTIYF. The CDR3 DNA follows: TGTGCCAGCAGCGTAGGCAGTGGAAACACCATATATTTT.

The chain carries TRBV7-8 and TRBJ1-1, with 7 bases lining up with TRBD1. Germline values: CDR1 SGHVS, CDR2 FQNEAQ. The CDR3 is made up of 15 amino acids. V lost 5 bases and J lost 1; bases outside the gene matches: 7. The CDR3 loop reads CASSTQTGRNTEAFF. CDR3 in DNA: TGTGCCAGCAGCACCCAGACAGGGAGGAACACTGAAGCTTTCTTT.

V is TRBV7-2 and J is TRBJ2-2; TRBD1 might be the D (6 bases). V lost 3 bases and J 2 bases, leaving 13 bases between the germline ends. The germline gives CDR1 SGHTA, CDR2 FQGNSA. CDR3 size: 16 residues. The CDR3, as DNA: TGTGCCAGCAGCTTTTATCCAGGGGCTAACACCGGGGAGCTGTTTTTT. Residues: CASSFYPGANTGELFF.